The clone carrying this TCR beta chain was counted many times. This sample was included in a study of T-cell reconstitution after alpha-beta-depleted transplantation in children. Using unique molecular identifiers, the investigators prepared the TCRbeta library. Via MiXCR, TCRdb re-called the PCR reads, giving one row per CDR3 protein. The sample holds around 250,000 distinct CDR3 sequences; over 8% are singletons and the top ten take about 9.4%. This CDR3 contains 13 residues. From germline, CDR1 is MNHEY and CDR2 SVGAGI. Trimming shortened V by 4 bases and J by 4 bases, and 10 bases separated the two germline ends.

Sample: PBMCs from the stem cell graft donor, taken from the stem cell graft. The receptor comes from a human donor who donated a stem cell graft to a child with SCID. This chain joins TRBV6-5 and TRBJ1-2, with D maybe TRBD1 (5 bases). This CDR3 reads CASSSWGVYGYTF. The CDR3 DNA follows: TGTGCCAGCAGTTCGTGGGGGGTCTATGGCTACACCTTC.